The source of this TCR beta chain is a study of radiation and T cells in renal cell carcinoma. The germline CDR1 and CDR2 sequences are SGHNT and YYREEE (reference sequence). The V end lost 0 bases, the J end lost 9 bases, and 13 bases lay between the germline ends. This CDR3 is 14 amino acids long. TCRdb's copy holds only in-frame clones and misses some; the assay was immunoSEQ multiplex PCR. The table shows 40,000 to 50,000 clones, with around four fifths occurring only once. Sample time point: blood 4 weeks post-SBRT, at nephrectomy. As for treatment: 15 Gy SBRT to primary tumor, nephrectomy 4 weeks later. Nephrectomy followed 15 Gy stereotactic body radiation by 4 weeks.

The starting material was blood, obtained from a patient whose treatment included radiotherapy and nephrectomy. This receptor was obtained from a woman aged 70-85 years with renal cell carcinoma. V and J are TRBV5-4 and TRBJ2-4; TRBD1 might be the D (5 bases). CDR3 in amino acids: CASSLGLDSTIQYF. CDR3 bases: TGTGCCAGCAGCTTGGGTCTTGACAGTACCATTCAGTACTTC.